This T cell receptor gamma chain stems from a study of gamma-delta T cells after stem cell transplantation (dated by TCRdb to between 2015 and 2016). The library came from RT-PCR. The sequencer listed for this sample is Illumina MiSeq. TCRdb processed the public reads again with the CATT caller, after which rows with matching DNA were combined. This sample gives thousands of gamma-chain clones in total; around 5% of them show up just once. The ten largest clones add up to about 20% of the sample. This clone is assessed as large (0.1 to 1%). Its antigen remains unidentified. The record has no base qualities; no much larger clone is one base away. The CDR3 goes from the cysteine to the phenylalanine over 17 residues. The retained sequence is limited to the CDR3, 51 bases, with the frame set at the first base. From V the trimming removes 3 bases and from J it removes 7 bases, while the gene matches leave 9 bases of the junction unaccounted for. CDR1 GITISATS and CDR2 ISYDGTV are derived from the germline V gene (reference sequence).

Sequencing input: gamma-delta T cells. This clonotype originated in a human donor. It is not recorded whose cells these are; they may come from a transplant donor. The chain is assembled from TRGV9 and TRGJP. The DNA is TGTGCCTTGTGGGAGACGCTCGTTGAGTTGGGCAAAAAAATCAAGGTATTT. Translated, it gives CALWETLVELGKKIKVF.